This TCR beta chain originates from a study of CD8 T cells in ankylosing spondylitis. Ten or more counts support this clonotype. Its antigen remains unknown. Germline V lookup: CDR1 SEHNR, CDR2 FQNEAQ (reference sequence). Trimming removed 5 bases from V and 7 bases from J, with 24 bases in between. This CDR3 has 17 amino acids. Whole-study results and caveats: Some motif variants were previously reported in reactive arthritis synovial fluid and blood.

TCRdb analysed the 5' RACE reads with MiXCR anew, one entry per CDR3 protein. The table lists about 39,000 distinct CDR3 sequences, 10% to 13% of them singletons. This receptor was obtained from a male donor with ankylosing spondylitis or in good health (not recorded which). Sequencing used blood, either unsorted or a sorted T cell fraction (not recorded which). This chain uses TRBV7-9 with TRBJ2-1; a weak D match, TRBD2 (6 bases). The CDR3 DNA follows: TGTGCCAGCAGCGCAATTGTGCCGGGAGATTCGGTAAATGAGCAGTTCTTC. Its protein is CASSAIVPGDSVNEQFF.